This TCR beta chain was sequenced for a study of radiotherapy plus CTLA-4 blockade in lung cancer. Study-wide context: Across the patients, objective responses occurred in under 20%, and disease control in approximately 30%.

Participants had chemo-refractory metastatic non-small-cell lung cancer and were treated with focal radiation plus ipilimumab CTLA-4 blockade. Overall study results and limits: Blood TCR clones of tumor origin expanded after radiotherapy plus ipilimumab. Early clonal dynamics of blood T cells, together with interferon-beta, were reported as the best response predictor.

A remark on this clone: Its antigen remains unknown.

The protocol was immunoSEQ multiplex PCR, while the TCRdb copy is restricted to in-frame clones and leaves out a portion. The sample carries fewer than 140,000 clones, more than 75% recorded once. CDR1 and CDR2 from the germline V gene are SGHTA and FQGNSA. There are 14 residues in the CDR3. Trimming removed 1 base from V and 11 bases from J; junction bases left unmatched: 8. The sample in question was peripheral blood, obtained from a patient treated with radiotherapy plus ipilimumab. This TCR came from a human donor with non-small cell lung cancer that progressed on radiotherapy plus ipilimumab. Some clones in this sample may be carry-over from other donors' samples. The chain combines TRBV7-2 with TRBJ2-3, with 8 nucleotides matching TRBD2. The CDR3 loop reads CASSLGPETSVQYF. For the CDR3, the DNA is TGTGCCAGCAGCTTAGGACCTGAGACTAGCGTGCAGTATTTT.